This T cell receptor beta chain was identified during a study of blood T cell repertoires in COVID-19. In the authors' workflow: Amplified reference gene primers provided the basis for estimating nucleated cell counts. TCRdb's copy holds only in-frame clones and misses some; the assay was immunoSEQ multiplex PCR. V and J calls and clone size are copied from that table; D and trimming were computed from the DNA. This table holds 200,000 or so clones, 88% found once. This CDR3 spans 14 amino acids. V lost 5 bases and J lost 6; bases outside the gene matches: 4. Germline lookup yields CDR1 LNHDA and CDR2 SQIVND (reference sequence). Study members were between about 18 and 100 years old and lived in 24 US regions. Clinical history reported by participants formed the basis on which cohorts were assigned. In the 2 weeks before study entry, exposed participants met a COVID-19 case, which was PCR-confirmed or clinician-diagnosed.

The sequencing sample was made of PBMCs or T cells enriched from blood (not recorded which). The chain employs TRBV19 and TRBJ1-4, with TRBD1 matching over 9 bases. This clonotype was obtained from a woman aged 25-40 years who had been exposed to COVID-19. In nucleotides, the CDR3 is TGTGCCAGTAGTTCCGGGACAGGGTATGAAAAACTGTTTTTT. This gives the protein CASSSGTGYEKLFF.